This TCR beta chain was sequenced for a study of tumor and adjacent non-tumor tissue in lung cancer. Germline values: CDR1 SQVTM, CDR2 ANQGSEA. This CDR3 has 14 residues. Study-wide points: TCR diversity was significantly greater in tumor than normal lung tissue.

Turning to this clonotype: What it binds is unknown. One junction end disagrees with the germline gene, perhaps due to a read error.

RNA was extracted from bulk tissue without any cell sorting. This non-tumor lung sample came from over 3 cm beyond the tumor edge. TCRbeta libraries were built with three rounds of nested PCR, modified from ARM-PCR. Using its own MiXCR run on the multiplex PCR reads, TCRdb lists one record per CDR3 protein. The sample holds more than 55,000 distinct CDR3 sequences, more than 55% seen once. The sequence came from a man between 65 and 85 years old with non-small cell lung cancer. The specimen sequenced was distant non-tumor lung tissue. The chain carries TRBV29-1 and TRBJ2-5, with TRBD2 as a possible D gene (6 bases). The CDR3 here is CIVDIGTPRGTQYF. The CDR3 DNA is TGCATCGTTGACATCGGGACTCCTAGGGGTACCCAGTACTTC.